This T cell receptor (beta chain) was recovered during a study of T cells after yellow fever vaccination. Notes on the study in general: Reappearance after the booster was seen for most primary-vaccination clones, at 96% CD4 and around 88% CD8.

In regard to this clonotype: Its target is unknown.

V was shortened by 7 bases and J by 6 bases, with 18 bases between the two germline ends. The CDR3 contains 15 residues. Germline V lookup: CDR1 MNHNS, CDR2 SASEGT. TCRdb re-called the 5' RACE reads with MiXCR, one entry per CDR3 protein. Counted here are 500,000 to 550,000 distinct CDR3 sequences, about a fifth occurring once; the ten biggest clones make up approximately 15%. The clonotype originates from a man younger than 30 who received the YFV17D yellow fever vaccine. The chain combines TRBV6-1 with TRBJ2-2, with D perhaps being TRBD1 or TRBD2 (5 bases each). The sample here was PBMCs, taken roughly 20 days after the first yellow fever vaccination. CDR3 bases: TGTGCCAGCATAAGAACCGACGGGGCGGCCGGGGAGCTGTTTTTT. It yields the protein CASIRTDGAAGELFF.